One TCR beta chain is described in this entry. Its antigen specificity is not known. This sample was included in a study of cytomegalovirus exposure and HLA in healthy donors (dated by TCRdb to 2016 to 2017). With respect to the entire study: An earlier analysis of approximately 640 of the donors reported roughly 270 Gb of sequence data and 117 million unique TCR beta sequences from 150 million to 200 million T cells. Roughly 320 gigabases of sequencing data and about 92 million unique TCR sequences made up an early release that covered 500 to 650 HLA-typed donors. Of the 350 to 450 genotyped donors, 65% to 90% were placed in the genetic ancestry cluster associated with self-reported Caucasian donors. The study aimed to test whether cataloging public T cell receptors could reveal signatures of past pathogen exposure. Using immunosequencing, the study profiled T cell repertoires from 640 or so subjects and related those repertoires to cytomegalovirus serostatus. Besides the first cohort of roughly 640 subjects, a separate validation cohort made up of 120 different subjects was used. To predict cytomegalovirus infection status, the study brought together high-throughput TCR immunosequencing, statistical association of individual TCRs with disease status, and machine learning. To study patterns of TCR occurrence, a later analysis re-analyzed previously published TCR beta repertoires from more than 550 donors and added high-resolution HLA genotyping. In the later analysis, no new phenotypic data were used to find candidate immune exposures; instead, reliance was placed on TCR beta sequences and their occurrence across donors. An earlier analysis of more than 450 of the donors used high-throughput TCR beta sequencing to judge whether each TCR beta V gene segment behaved as functional or pseudogenic. Donor age, sex, ethnicity and CMV serostatus were compiled together with the repertoire data. A later genetic analysis took genome-wide SNP genotypes for about three fifths of the 666 donors and used that subset as a discovery cohort. All discovery cohort repertoires had been generated using a single sequencing platform. Both class I and class II loci were covered by HLA typing, at four-digit resolution. Typing coverage differed by locus: A, B, C, DRB1 and DQB1 were typed in about 620-630 donors, DQA1 in roughly 510, DPA1 in 606, and DPB1 in approximately 450. Roughly five DR-DQ haplotypes were treated as single units for association and clustering because of strong linkage in the cohort. Across 300 to 500 genotyped donors of the cohort, an average of roughly 250,000 unique TCR beta nucleotide sequences per donor were sequenced, and around 19% of those sequences were non-productive. Summary of the overall study and its limitations: Across donors, most TCR sequences were observed very rarely, whereas some public TCRs were present in many individuals. Presence/absence analyses assumed roughly uniform sequencing depth across donors, an assumption that may not hold. In this cohort, only TCR beta chains were sequenced, and detectable features were limited by the absence of alpha or paired-chain data. The authors suggested that the approach could potentially be extended to other disease states and immunological phenotypes. Because the 87-base-pair reads could not distinguish some IMGT-functional V segments, including TRBV6-2 and TRBV6-3, those segments were excluded. CMV serostatus was the only immune exposure information available for the cohort. A later genetic analysis reported fewer N-insertions in productive TCRs among donors in an Asian-associated ancestry cluster than the approximately 670-donor mean. According to a later analysis, parvovirus B19, influenza, CMV and Epstein-Barr virus appeared linked to several top co-occurrence clusters. In a later analysis, 16,951 TCR beta sequences were associated with specific HLA alleles at a false discovery rate of 0.05. The classifier was reported to diagnose cytomegalovirus status with high specificity and sensitivity in both the original and validation cohorts. The study gave a list of more than 150 TCR beta chains associated with cytomegalovirus. Correlated functional status among segregating V segments might reflect linkage disequilibrium, but an unknown experimental factor could not be ruled out. A cluster of highly shared sequence variants was judged likely to be a technical artifact of the sequencing pipeline. In a later analysis, the rate of TCR association differed among HLA loci, with DRB1 alleles having the most associated TCRs and HLA-C alleles having the fewest. In a later analysis, most CMV-associated TCR beta chains were found to appear HLA-restricted, with HLA associations seemingly driven largely by CMV exposure. A further reported finding was that TCR beta sequences accurately predicted the HLA-A and HLA-B alleles for most subjects in the first cohort. In a later analysis, HLA-associated TCR beta chains showed more clonal expansion and lower generation probabilities than non-associated chains that were equally common. Because counts were too low, 15 to 20 rarely observed V segments, including chromosome 9 orphons, were excluded from the earlier analysis of 500 to 700 of the donors. Because HLA typing was missing for some donors at each locus, association tests included only the typed subset. An earlier analysis of 587 of the donors showed that most TCR beta V segments appeared in productive rearrangements either about 87% or about 30% of the time, which broadly matched IMGT annotations. When HLA alleles, especially DR and DQ, strongly co-occurred, TCR associations were difficult to assign to individual alleles. A later genetic analysis associated a missense DCLRE1C variant with V-gene and J-gene trimming of TCR beta chains, and an independent cohort replicated the association. Three of the identified cytomegalovirus-associated TCR beta chains were confirmed in vitro to be specific for cytomegalovirus antigens.

Per the germline V gene, SQVTM is the CDR1 and ANQGSEA is the CDR2. Taken from cysteine to phenylalanine, the CDR3 has 13 residues. Only the CDR3 portion is preserved as DNA: 39 bases, with reading frame beginning at the first base. The cohort consisted of 600 or so healthy bone marrow donors. Cohort members were all nominally healthy when sampled, although unrecorded immune exposures were likely present. The donor was CMV seropositive and was included in the group of 289 seropositive cohort members. Every donor gave a peripheral blood sample, and the peripheral blood mononuclear cells from that sample were used for TCR beta sequencing. The Qiagen DNeasy Blood Extraction Kit was used to extract genomic DNA from the blood cell samples. Library creation used the immunoSEQ multiplex PCR assay. For the multiplex PCR, a mixture combining 60 forward primers for TCR Vbeta segments and 13 reverse primers for TCR Jbeta segments was used. The CDR3 region of rearranged TCR beta genes was amplified from genomic DNA by a multiplex PCR assay. The amplified TCR beta libraries were sequenced on the Illumina HiSeq System as 87-base-pair reads. The original methods were these. In a later analysis, around 80 million unique TCR beta chains were counted across the roughly 610 repertoires, and roughly 9.9 million of these chains were shared by at least two donors. Raw reads were error-corrected and collapsed into unique sequences with a nearest-neighbor algorithm that merged closely related sequences to remove PCR and sequencing errors. To assign V, D and J gene segments, CDR3 sequences were aligned to IMGT reference sequences. For a sequence to be retained, a match of at least six nucleotides was required to both a V gene segment and a J gene segment. Rearrangements were classified as productive when the CDR3 lacked stop codons and remained in frame with V and J, and all other rearrangements were classified as non-productive. Following IMGT convention, CDR3 was defined as the stretch from the second conserved V-encoded cysteine up to the conserved J-encoded phenylalanine. Sequences without an unambiguous match to a single V gene segment were excluded from the earlier analysis of about 630 of the donors. In an earlier analysis of 587 of the donors, V segments were called functional above 56.7% productive rearrangements and were called segregating when the between-donor standard deviation exceeded 5%. A statistical classification framework was built for diagnosing cytomegalovirus status from the catalog of TCR beta chain sequences. V and J gene assignment, in a later analysis, came from comparing TCR nucleotide sequences with IMGT/GENE-DB human TR gene sequences. A later analysis assigned CDR3 sequences and most-parsimonious VDJ recombination scenarios with the TCRdist pipeline. In a later analysis, each TCR beta chain was defined by its CDR3 amino acid sequence together with its V-gene family, and reads lacking a unique V-gene family were excluded. A later analysis removed 592 highly shared, low-generation-probability nucleotide sequences to deal with suspected cross-contamination and a sequencing artifact. In a later analysis, a clonal expansion index for each public chain was calculated from normalized within-repertoire ranks of inferred template counts. In a later analysis, generation probabilities were computed using a VDJ recombination model fitted to out-of-frame rearrangements, and the results were checked against IGoR. In a later analysis, TCR-TCR, TCR-HLA and TCR-CMV co-occurrence was scored with hypergeometric tests, and a repertoire-size bias correction was applied to TCR pairs. To estimate false discovery rates, a later analysis permuted the HLA or CMV assignments 20 times. In a later analysis, co-occurring TCRs were grouped using DBSCAN, with TCRdist sequence similarity added in when clustering inside HLA-allele-positive subsets. Repertoires with fewer than 30,000 or more than 120,000 public chains, plus five repertoires with anomalous nucleotide sharing, were excluded from co-occurrence clustering. TCRdb re-hosts the immuneACCESS table, in-frame sequences only. Its copies lack some clones; in the studies checked, an unresolved V gene accounts for under half of them, and the cause for the rest is not known. V and J calls and clone size follow that table, whereas D and trimming were derived from the DNA. This sample's records show roughly 77,000 clones. 3% to 4% of the sample goes to the ten largest clones.

The receptor comes from a female donor in good health and CMV-seropositive. The sequenced material came from PBMCs. The V gene is TRBV29-1 and the J gene is TRBJ2-5; TRBD2 aligns with 8 central bases. The end of the DNA is better explained by TRBJ2-7, so the J call may be wrong. The nucleotide sequence reads as follows: TGCAGCGTCAGACTAGCGATAGACTACGAGCAGTACTTC. Translation gives CSVRLAIDYEQYF.